The sequence of this T cell receptor beta chain was determined in a study of OX40 agonist ivuxolimab in advanced cancers. V dropped 6 bases and J dropped 4 bases, with 12 bases sitting between them. CDR1 and CDR2 (germline): SGHAT, FQNNGV. This CDR3 contains 13 residues. Assay: immunoSEQ multiplex PCR; the TCRdb copy retains only in-frame clones and omits some. The data show tens of thousands of clones, approximately 81% seen once. Here the sequenced sample was CD4+ or CD8+ T cells sorted from blood, taken in a trial of the OX40 agonist ivuxolimab. The clonotype comes from an adult with an advanced solid tumor such as melanoma, head and neck, liver or kidney cancer. This chain links TRBV11-2 with TRBJ1-2; D may be TRBD1 (5 bases). The CDR3, as DNA: TGTGCCAGCAGTTGGGAGAGGGGCTATGGCTACACCTTC. Its translation: CASSWERGYGYTF.